This T cell receptor beta chain stems from a study of blood T cells in healthy people across ages. Details on this clonotype: At one boundary the junction diverges from the germline segment, which might be a read error.

The donors, healthy Caucasians from Russia, were aged roughly 6 to 90. The second PCR ran about 6 to 11 cycles with a sample-barcoded 5' primer and J-beta primers. All cDNA molecules were each tagged by a template-switch adaptor with 12 random nucleotides. TCRdb analysed the 5' RACE reads with MiXCR anew, one entry per CDR3 protein. Seen here are about 1.1 million distinct CDR3 sequences, around two fifths observed once, and the top ten hold 10% to 15%. Germline CDR1 and CDR2: SGHVS and FQNEAQ. CDR3 size: 13 residues. The source is a man aged 18 to 29 in good health. This chain links TRBV7-8 with TRBJ2-4, with D unresolved. The DNA matches TRBJ2-7 better at its end, which makes the J call doubtful. Sequences were obtained from blood. CDR3 sequence: CAGSFTDMSEQYF. The CDR3 coding sequence is TGTGCCGGCAGCTTTACCGACATGTCCGAGCAGTACTTC.